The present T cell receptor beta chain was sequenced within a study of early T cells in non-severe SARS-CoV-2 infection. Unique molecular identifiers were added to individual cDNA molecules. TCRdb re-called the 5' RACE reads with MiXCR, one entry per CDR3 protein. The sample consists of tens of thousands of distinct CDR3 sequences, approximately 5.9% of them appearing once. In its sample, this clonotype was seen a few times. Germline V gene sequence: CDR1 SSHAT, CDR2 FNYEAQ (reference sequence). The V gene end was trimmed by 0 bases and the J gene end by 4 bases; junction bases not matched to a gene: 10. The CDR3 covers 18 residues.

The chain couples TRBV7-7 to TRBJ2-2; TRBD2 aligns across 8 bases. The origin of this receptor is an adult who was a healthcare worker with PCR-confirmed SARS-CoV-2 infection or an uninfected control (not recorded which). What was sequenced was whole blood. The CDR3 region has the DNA TGTGCCAGCAGCTTAGCCCCTGTAAGCGGGAGCGGCACCGGGGAGCTGTTTTTT. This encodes CASSLAPVSGSGTGELFF.